This TCR beta chain was captured by sequencing in a study of T cells after yellow fever vaccination. This clonotype was seen more than once but under ten times. The length of the CDR3 is 13 residues. The V gene's germline CDR1 is GTSNPN and CDR2 SVGIG (reference sequence). Trimming pared 4 bases from V and 11 bases from J, leaving 18 bases between. Each CDR3 protein is one row after TCRdb ran MiXCR on the 5' RACE reads. Counted here are tens of thousands of distinct CDR3 sequences, approximately 7.5% occurring once; the ten biggest clones make up about two fifths. The receptor was isolated from a man in his thirties or forties who received the YFV17D yellow fever vaccine. The chain uses TRBV30 and TRBJ1-5, with no clear D. The material was CD8+ T cells sorted from PBMCs, obtained on the day of the yellow fever booster vaccination. As DNA, the CDR3 is TGTGCCTGGACAGACATTCGGAATCGGGCCCAGCATTTT. Translated, it gives CAWTDIRNRAQHF.